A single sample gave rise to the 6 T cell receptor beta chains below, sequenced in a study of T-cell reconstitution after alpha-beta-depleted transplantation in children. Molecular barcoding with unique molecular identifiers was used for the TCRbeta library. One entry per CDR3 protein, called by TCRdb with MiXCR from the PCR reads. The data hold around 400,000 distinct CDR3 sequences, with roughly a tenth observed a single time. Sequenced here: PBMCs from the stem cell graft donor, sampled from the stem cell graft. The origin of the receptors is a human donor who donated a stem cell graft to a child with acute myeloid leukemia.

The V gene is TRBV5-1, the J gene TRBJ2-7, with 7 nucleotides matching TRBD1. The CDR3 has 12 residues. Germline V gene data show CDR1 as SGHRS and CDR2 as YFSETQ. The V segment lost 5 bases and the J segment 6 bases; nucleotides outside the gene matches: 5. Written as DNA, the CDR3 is TGCGCCAGCAGTAGACAGGGTGCCGAGCAGTACGTC. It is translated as CASSRQGAEQYV.

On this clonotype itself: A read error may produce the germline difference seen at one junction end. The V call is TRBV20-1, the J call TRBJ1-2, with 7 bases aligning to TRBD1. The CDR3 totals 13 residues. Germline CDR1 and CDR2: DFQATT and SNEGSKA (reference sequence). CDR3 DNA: TGCAGTGCTAGAGGAAAAACAGGGGCGACCTCCATCTTC. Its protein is CSARGKTGATSIF.

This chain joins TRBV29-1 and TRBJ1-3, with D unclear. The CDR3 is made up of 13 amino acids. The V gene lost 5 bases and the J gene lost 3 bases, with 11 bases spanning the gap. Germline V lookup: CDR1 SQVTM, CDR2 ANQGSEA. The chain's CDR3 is CSVRFRFGNTIYF. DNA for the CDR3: TGCAGCGTTCGTTTCCGGTTTGGAAACACCATATATTTT.

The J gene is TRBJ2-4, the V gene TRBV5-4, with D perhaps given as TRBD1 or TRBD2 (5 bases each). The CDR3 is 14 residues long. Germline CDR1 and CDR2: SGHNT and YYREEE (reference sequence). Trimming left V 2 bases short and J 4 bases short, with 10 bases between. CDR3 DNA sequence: TGTGCCAGCAGCTTTCGGGGCCTAAAAAACATTCAGTACTTC. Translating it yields CASSFRGLKNIQYF. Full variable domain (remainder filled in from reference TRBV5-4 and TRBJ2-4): ETGVTQSPTHLIKTRGQQVTLRCSSQSGHNTVSWYQQALGQGPQFIFQYYREEENGRGNFPPRFSGLQFPNYSSELNVNALELDDSALYLCASSFRGLKNIQYFGAGTRLSVL.

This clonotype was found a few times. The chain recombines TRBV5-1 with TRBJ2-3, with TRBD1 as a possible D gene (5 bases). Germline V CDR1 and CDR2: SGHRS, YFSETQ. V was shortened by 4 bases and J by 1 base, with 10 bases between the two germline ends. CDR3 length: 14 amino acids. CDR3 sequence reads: CASSHDSGTDTQYF. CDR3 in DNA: TGCGCCAGCAGCCACGACAGCGGCACAGATACGCAGTATTTT.

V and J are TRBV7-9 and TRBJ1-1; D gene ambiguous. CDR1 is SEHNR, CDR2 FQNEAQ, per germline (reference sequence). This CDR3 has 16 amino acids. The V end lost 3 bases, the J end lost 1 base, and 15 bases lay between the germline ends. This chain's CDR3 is CASSFQVFDANTEAFF. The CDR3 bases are TGTGCCAGCAGCTTTCAGGTTTTTGACGCGAACACTGAAGCTTTCTTT.